These T cell receptor beta chains were read from a single sample in a study of shared clonotypes between healthy human individuals. The repertoire was sequenced with immunoSEQ multiplex PCR; TCRdb's copy has only in-frame clones and lacks some. In the table there are millions of clones, around nine tenths of which are singletons. Sequencing input: naive CD4+ T cells sorted from blood. The source is a man between 18 and 35 years old in good health. The CDR3 runs from the conserved cysteine through the conserved F or W. D genes are given only for firm matches. Some rows mark clone size as missing; the rest say once, few, many or name a class of expanded clone.

clone_size | d_call | cdr3_length | j_call | v_call | cdr3_nt | cdr3_aa
NA | NA | 13 | TRBJ1-2 | TRBV6-6 | TGTGCCAGCAGCGATAAGGGAACCTATGGCTACACCTTC | CASSDKGTYGYTF
NA | NA | 15 | TRBJ1-1 | TRBV28 | TGTGCCAGCAGTTTGGGGGGCGGGGTGAACACTGAAGCTTTCTTT | CASSLGGGVNTEAFF
NA | TRBD2 | 14 | TRBJ2-7 | TRBV6-6 | TGTGCCAGCAGTTACCGCGGGAGCTCCTACGAGCAGTACTTC | CASSYRGSSYEQYF
once | NA | 17 | TRBJ1-4 | TRBV7-2 | TGTGCCAGCAGCTTATTCGGGGATCCGAGGACTAATGAAAAACTGTTTTTT | CASSLFGDPRTNEKLFF
NA | TRBD1 | 17 | TRBJ2-5 | TRBV5-1 | TGCGCCAGCCGCTTGGGCTTGTCCGGGACAGGGGGCGAGACCCAGTACTTC | CASRLGLSGTGGETQYF
NA | NA | 14 | TRBJ1-1 | TRBV30 | TGTGCCTGGAGTGTCCCAAATACCGGGACAGAAGCTTTCTTT | CAWSVPNTGTEAFF
NA | NA | 13 | TRBJ1-2 | TRBV6-5 | TGTGCCAGCAGTTACAGCCCTAACTATGGCTACACCTTC | CASSYSPNYGYTF
NA | NA | 15 | TRBJ2-5 | TRBV4-3 | TGCGCCAGCAGCCAAGTGGGGAGGGGGAAAGAGACCCAGTACTTC | CASSQVGRGKETQYF
NA | TRBD1 | 18 | TRBJ2-1 | TRBV5-1 | TGCGCCAGCAGCTTGAGCGTCAGCGGACAGGGGTCCGGGAATGAGCAGTTCTTC | CASSLSVSGQGSGNEQFF
NA | NA | 15 | TRBJ2-1 | TRBV5-1 | TGCGCCAGCAGCTTGGTCGAGGAGTCCTACAATGAGCAGTTCTTC | CASSLVEESYNEQFF
NA | NA | 15 | TRBJ2-3 | TRBV19 | TGTGCCAGTAGTGACCCTCAGGGGCGCACAGATACGCAGTATTTT | CASSDPQGRTDTQYF
NA | NA | 11 | TRBJ2-3 | TRBV20-1 | TGCATCGGCGAGAGGGGAGATACGCAGTATTTT | CIGERGDTQYF
NA | NA | 11 | TRBJ2-7 | TRBV20-1 | TGCAGTGCTAGAAGCTCCTACGAGCAGTACTTC | CSARSSYEQYF
NA | TRBD2 | 14 | TRBJ2-7 | TRBV27 | TGTGCCAGCAGCCGGACTAGCGGGCTATACGAGCAGTACTTC | CASSRTSGLYEQYF
NA | NA | 15 | TRBJ1-1 | TRBV5-1 | TGCGCCAGCAGCCCCCGGCTCGTTGGGGACACTGAAGCTTTCTTT | CASSPRLVGDTEAFF
NA | TRBD1 | 11 | TRBJ1-2 | TRBV20-1 | TGCAGCGGACAGGGCGACTATGGCTACACCTTC | CSGQGDYGYTF
NA | TRBD2 | 15 | TRBJ2-1 | TRBV4-3 | TGCGCCAGCAGCCAAGGGGTAGCGGGAATCAATGAGCAGTTCTTC | CASSQGVAGINEQFF
NA | NA | 14 | TRBJ1-2 | TRBV27 | TGTGCCAGCAGTTCCCTGGGGCCCCGTGGAGGCTACACCTTC | CASSSLGPRGGYTF
once | NA | 13 | TRBJ2-7 | TRBV30 | TGTGCCTGGAGTGCCTCCAGGCCCGGGGAGCAGTACTTC | CAWSASRPGEQYF
NA | TRBD2 | 16 | TRBJ2-1 | TRBV5-1 | TGCGCCAGCAGCTTGGGGCGGACTAGTAACTTTCGTGAGCAGTTCTTC | CASSLGRTSNFREQFF
NA | NA | 15 | TRBJ1-5 | TRBV6-6 | TGTGCCAGCAGCACTGCAGGAGTGGGCAATCAGCCCCAGCATTTT | CASSTAGVGNQPQHF
NA | NA | 15 | TRBJ1-3 | TRBV7-8 | TGTGCCAGCAGCCCCGCTTGGGGAACTGGAAACACCATATATTTT | CASSPAWGTGNTIYF
NA | TRBD1 | 14 | TRBJ2-7 | TRBV6-1 | TGTGCCAGCAGTAGAGACAGGGTAGCCTACGAGCAGTACTTC | CASSRDRVAYEQYF
NA | NA | 13 | TRBJ1-1 | TRBV10-2 | TGCGCCAGCAGTGGACCAGTGAACACTGAAGCTTTCTTT | CASSGPVNTEAFF
NA | NA | 12 | TRBJ1-6 | TRBV9 | TGTGCCAGCAGCGGACAGACTTCACCCCTCCACTTT | CASSGQTSPLHF
once | NA | 13 | TRBJ1-1 | TRBV19 | TGTGCCAGTAGTATGGGTAAGAACACTGAAGCTTTCTTT | CASSMGKNTEAFF
NA | NA | 15 | TRBJ2-7 | TRBV6-1 | TGTGCCAGCAGTGAAGGGGTTTTGGGCAAGAGCGAGCAGTACTTC | CASSEGVLGKSEQYF
NA | NA | 14 | TRBJ1-3 | TRBV11-2 | TGTGCCAGCAGAGGCGCCGGGGCGGGAAACACCATATATTTT | CASRGAGAGNTIYF
NA | NA | 14 | TRBJ2-7 | TRBV28 | TGTGCCAGCAACGCCCCGGGGAACCCCCTCGAGCAGTACTTC | CASNAPGNPLEQYF
NA | NA | 13 | TRBJ1-1 | TRBV7-6 | TGTGCCAGCAGCTTAAGCCGTTGGGCTGAAGCTTTCTTT | CASSLSRWAEAFF
NA | TRBD1 | 14 | TRBJ2-7 | TRBV6-5 | TGTGCCAGCAGTACCCGGGACAGAGTCTACGAGCAGTACTTC | CASSTRDRVYEQYF